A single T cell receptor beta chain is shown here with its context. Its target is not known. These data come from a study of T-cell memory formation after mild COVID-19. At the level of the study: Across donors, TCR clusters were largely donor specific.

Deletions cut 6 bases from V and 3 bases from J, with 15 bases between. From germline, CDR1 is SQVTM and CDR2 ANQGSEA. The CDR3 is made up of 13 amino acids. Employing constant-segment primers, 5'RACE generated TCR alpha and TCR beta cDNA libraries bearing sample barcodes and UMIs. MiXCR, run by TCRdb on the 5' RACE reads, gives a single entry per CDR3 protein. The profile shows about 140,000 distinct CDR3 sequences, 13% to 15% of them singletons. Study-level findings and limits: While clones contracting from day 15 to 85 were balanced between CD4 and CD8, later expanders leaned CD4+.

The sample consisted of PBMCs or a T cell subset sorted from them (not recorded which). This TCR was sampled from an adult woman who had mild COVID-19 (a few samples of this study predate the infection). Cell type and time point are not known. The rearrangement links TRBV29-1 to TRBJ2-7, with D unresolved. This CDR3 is CSVTAPISYEQYF. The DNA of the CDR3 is TGCAGCGTAACGGCCCCGATTAGCTACGAGCAGTACTTC.